This note documents a single TCR beta chain sequence. CDR1 and CDR2 (germline): MGHDK, SYGVNS. This CDR3 contains 14 residues. Trimming took 5 bases from V and 2 from J; bases not matched to a gene: 3. The data stem from a study of cytotoxic CD8 clonotypes in ibrutinib-treated CLL. At the level of the study: Response sampling took place at median approximately 11 months of treatment, range 6 to 36.

TCRdb's table, derived via immunoSEQ multiplex PCR, lists solely in-frame clones and lacks some. The sample has roughly 250,000 clones, 60% to 75% seen once. The source was PBMCs, collected after 24 months of ibrutinib treatment. This clonotype was obtained from a human donor with chronic lymphocytic leukemia. This chain connects TRBV25-1 to TRBJ2-7, with 10 bases identical to TRBD1. CDR3 region: CASSWGTGAYEQYF. The CDR3 coding sequence is TGTGCCAGCAGTTGGGGGACAGGGGCCTACGAGCAGTACTTC.